The 22 T cell receptor beta chains listed next were all sequenced from one sample in a study of blood T cell repertoires in COVID-19. The method was immunoSEQ multiplex PCR; TCRdb's version includes in-frame clones alone and lacks a portion of them. The sample yields over 350,000 clones, more than 80% seen once. Sequencing was done on a sample of peripheral blood. The source of these receptors is a woman in her twenties or thirties with active or convalescent COVID-19.

The genes are TRBV29-1 and TRBJ1-2; 7 bases map to TRBD1. CDR1 SQVTM and CDR2 ANQGSEA come from the germline V gene. Trimming removed 4 bases from V and 2 bases from J; junction bases left unmatched: 4. The CDR3 covers 13 residues. The CDR3 spells CSVAGDRNYGYTF. CDR3 DNA sequence: TGCAGCGTTGCGGGGGACAGAAACTATGGCTACACCTTC.

The J gene is TRBJ2-3, the V gene TRBV2; a possible D gene is TRBD2 (6 bases). The germline gives CDR1 SNHLY, CDR2 FYNNEI. This CDR3 has 12 residues. The V end was cut by 6 bases, the J end by 6 bases, with 10 bases between. CDR3 sequence: CASSELADTQYF. The CDR3 DNA reads TGTGCCAGCAGCGAGCTAGCGGATACGCAGTATTTT.

This clone was observed a single time. The V call is TRBV19, the J call TRBJ1-5; TRBD1 aligns across 8 bases. Germline CDR1 is LNHDA and CDR2 is SQIVND (reference sequence). The CDR3 has 15 amino acids. The junction had 3 bases not matched to a gene; V was cut back by 3 bases and J by 2 bases. As DNA, the CDR3 is TGTGCCAGTAGTATTCAGGACAGGGGCAATCAGCCCCAGCATTTT. This translates into CASSIQDRGNQPQHF.

The chain recombines TRBV6-5 with TRBJ1-2, with 8 bases that match TRBD1. The V and J ends lost 10 bases and 6 bases, in that order; junction bases with no gene match: 13. Germline V CDR1 and CDR2: MNHEY, SVGAGI. The CDR3 loop spans 14 amino acids. The DNA for the CDR3 is TGTGCCACCCATTTTTTGACAGGGGAAGATGGCTACACCTTC. It is translated as CATHFLTGEDGYTF.

This clone was detected once. J is TRBJ1-1 and V is TRBV5-4, with 8 bases matching TRBD1. In germline, CDR1 is SGHNT, CDR2 YYREEE (reference sequence). This CDR3 is built from 14 residues. With 9 bases clipped from V and 3 bases from J, the junction kept 10 bases outside the gene matches. DNA for the CDR3: TGTGCCATCCACAGACAGGGGAGGGACACTGAAGCTTTCTTT. Amino acids: CAIHRQGRDTEAFF.

The chain is built from TRBV3-1 (or the pseudogene TRBV3-2) and TRBJ1-2; 10 bases match TRBD1. Germline assignment: CDR1 LGHDT and CDR2 YNNKEL (reference sequence). Unmatched junction bases numbered 4, after V lost 4 bases and J lost 5 bases. The CDR3 is 14 amino acids. The CDR3 spells CASSPGTGEYGYTF. The CDR3 bases are TGTGCCAGCAGCCCCGGGACAGGGGAATATGGCTACACCTTC.

This sequence joins TRBV13 and TRBJ1-6; 7 bases agree with TRBD1. The V segment lost 5 bases and the J segment 8 bases; nucleotides outside the gene matches: 15. This CDR3 is 17 amino acids long. Looked up from germline, CDR1 is PRHDT and CDR2 is FYEKMQ (reference sequence). CDR3 bases: TGTGCCAGCAGCCCCTCCGGATCGACAGGGATCCATTCACCCCTCCACTTT. Its translation: CASSPSGSTGIHSPLHF. Filled out from reference TRBV13 and TRBJ1-6, the complete variable domain reads AAGVIQSPRHLIKEKRETATLKCYPIPRHDTVYWYQQGPGQDPQFLISFYEKMQSDKGSIPDRFSAQQFSDYHSELNMSSLELGDSALYFCASSPSGSTGIHSPLHFGNGTRLTVT.

J is TRBJ1-2 and V is TRBV19; maybe TRBD1 (6 bases). This CDR3 comprises 13 residues. V lost 7 bases, J lost 1 base, and 10 bases lay in between. The germline V gene has CDR1 LNHDA and CDR2 SQIVND (reference sequence). The CDR3 sequence is CASNNRDNYGYTF. CDR3 nucleotide sequence: TGTGCCAGTAATAACAGGGATAACTATGGCTACACCTTC.

This chain links TRBV11-2 with TRBJ2-5; D is perhaps TRBD1 (5 bases). The V end lost 7 bases, the J end lost 7 bases, and 16 bases lay between the germline ends. The CDR3 spans 13 residues. Germline V gene lookup returns CDR1 SGHAT and CDR2 FQNNGV. CDR3 region: CASNSQGSVTQYF. In nucleotides, the CDR3 is TGTGCCAGCAACTCCCAGGGATCTGTGACCCAGTACTTC.

Details on this clone: Other nucleotide sequences in the sample specify the same CDR3. The J gene is TRBJ2-5, the V gene TRBV7-9, with TRBD2 identical over 8 bases. This CDR3 comprises 15 residues. CDR1 SEHNR and CDR2 FQNEAQ come from the germline V gene (reference sequence). The V gene end was trimmed by 2 bases and the J gene end by 2 bases; junction bases not matched to a gene: 4. The CDR3 reads CASSLRLANQETQYF. The DNA of the CDR3 is TGTGCCAGCAGCTTACGACTAGCGAATCAAGAGACCCAGTACTTC.

This chain links TRBV27 with TRBJ2-5; unclear D gene. V was cut by 5 bases and J by 5 bases, with 12 bases left in between. The CDR3 sequence is 13 residues long. Germline V gene sequence: CDR1 MNHEY, CDR2 SMNVEV (reference sequence). CDR3 in amino acids: CASSPHHEETQYF. The CDR3 DNA follows: TGTGCCAGCAGTCCCCACCACGAGGAGACCCAGTACTTC.

The chain links TRBV4-1 to TRBJ2-5; a possible D gene is TRBD1 (5 bases). The germline V and J ends were trimmed by 3 bases and 3 bases, with 17 bases remaining between them. Germline V gives CDR1 MGHRA, CDR2 YSYEKL. This CDR3 contains 16 residues. As DNA, the CDR3 is TGCGCCAGCAGCCACGAGGACAAGACAGCAAAAGAGACCCAGTACTTC. Protein sequence: CASSHEDKTAKETQYF.

The chain carries TRBV2 and TRBJ1-6; possible D gene TRBD1, 5 bases. There are 14 residues in the CDR3. Germline V gene lookup returns CDR1 SNHLY and CDR2 FYNNEI. The ends were cut back, 3 bases at V and 9 bases at J, with 12 bases in the middle. The CDR3 spells CASSDRVMGSPLHF. The CDR3 DNA sequence: TGTGCCAGCAGTGACAGGGTCATGGGTTCACCCCTCCACTTT.

V and J are TRBV5-4 and TRBJ2-2; D gene ambiguous. V lost 4 bases, J lost 5 bases, and 9 bases lay in between. Looked up from germline, CDR1 is SGHNT and CDR2 is YYREEE (reference sequence). The CDR3 consists of 13 residues. The DNA for the CDR3 is TGTGCCAGCAGCGTCTCTAGTACCGGGGAGCTGTTTTTT. Amino acids: CASSVSSTGELFF.

J is TRBJ2-1 and V is TRBV9, with D perhaps TRBD2 (6 bases). There are 15 residues in the CDR3. The V gene's germline CDR1 is SGDLS and CDR2 YYNGEE. The germline V and J ends were trimmed by 1 base and 7 bases, with 15 bases remaining between them. CDR3 sequence: CASSVQVLGGNEQFF. Here the CDR3 DNA reads TGTGCCAGCAGCGTACAAGTATTAGGAGGGAATGAGCAGTTCTTC.

This chain links TRBV6-5 with TRBJ2-5, with 8 bases fitting TRBD1. The J segment lost 5 bases and the V segment lost 2 bases, leaving 4 bases of the junction unmatched. CDR3 length equals 14 residues. The germline V gene encodes CDR1 MNHEY and CDR2 SVGAGI. CDR3 sequence: CASSYAGGGETQYF. The CDR3 nucleotides are TGTGCCAGCAGTTACGCAGGGGGCGGTGAGACCCAGTACTTC.

The rearrangement joins TRBV11-2 to TRBJ2-5; D not certain. The CDR3 runs 13 residues. The V end was cut by 2 bases, the J end by 13 bases, with 17 bases between. Germline CDR1 and CDR2: SGHAT and FQNNGV. In DNA form, the CDR3 reads TGTGCCAGCAGCTTACTCGCCCCAGGATCTACGTACTTC. It is translated as CASSLLAPGSTYF.

The genes are TRBV19 and TRBJ1-5, with 9 bases fitting TRBD1. The CDR3 runs 16 residues. CDR1 LNHDA and CDR2 SQIVND come from the germline V gene (reference sequence). V was pared by 5 bases and J by 9 bases, with 14 bases of the junction left unmatched. The CDR3 region is CASSLPGQGVGRPQHF. CDR3 DNA: TGTGCCAGTAGTTTGCCGGGACAGGGCGTCGGGAGGCCCCAGCATTTT.

The chain uses TRBV10-3 and TRBJ1-2; TRBD1 matches 7 bases. The CDR3 has 13 residues. Unmatched junction bases numbered 7, after V lost 10 bases and J lost 2 bases. Germline V gene data show CDR1 as ENHRY and CDR2 as SYGVKD. The CDR3, as DNA: TGTGCCACCGGGGACAGACTAAACTATGGCTACACCTTC. This codes for CATGDRLNYGYTF.

The rearrangement uses TRBV29-1 and TRBJ2-7; TRBD2 might be the D (5 bases). The CDR3 totals 12 residues. The germline V gene has CDR1 SQVTM and CDR2 ANQGSEA. V lost 3 bases and J lost 2, with 8 bases in between. CDR3 nucleotide sequence: TGCAGCGTTGATGAGGGTACCTACGAGCAGTACTTC. It is translated as CSVDEGTYEQYF.

The chain uses TRBV3-1 (or the pseudogene TRBV3-2) and TRBJ1-5, with D hard to call. Germline CDR1 reads LGHDT; CDR2 reads YNNKEL (reference sequence). Between the trimmed V and J ends, which lost 0 bases and 0 bases, there was a span of 6 bases. The CDR3 contains 15 residues. CDR3 region: CASSQEGVSNQPQHF. The CDR3 DNA reads TGTGCCAGCAGCCAAGAGGGAGTTAGCAATCAGCCCCAGCATTTT.

The genes are TRBV29-1 and TRBJ2-3; tentatively, D is TRBD1 (6 bases). Between the trimmed V and J ends, which lost 4 bases and 0 bases, there was a span of 8 bases. Germline CDR1 SQVTM, CDR2 ANQGSEA. This CDR3 comprises 13 residues. The CDR3 reads CSVATGSTDTQYF. CDR3 DNA sequence: TGCAGCGTTGCTACAGGGAGCACAGATACGCAGTATTTT.